Listed here are 7 T cell receptor beta chains from one sample, sequenced in a study of tumor-infiltrating lymphocytes in primary liver carcinoma. Joint extraction of RNA and DNA used roughly 18-34 mg of bulk tissue that was unsorted. TCR beta cDNA was reverse-transcribed from roughly 0.45 ug of total RNA. The reaction used a constant-region primer and ProtoScript II reverse transcriptase. Each TCR beta library was derived from three nested multiplex PCR rounds that employed slightly modified ARM-PCR. TRBV1-TRBV30 forward primers paired with a C-beta reverse primer were used in the first two PCR rounds, which ran approximately 11 cycles each. TCRdb called the multiplex PCR reads again in MiXCR, with one record for every CDR3 protein. The table lists 70,000 to 95,000 distinct CDR3 sequences, more than 60% of them singletons. What was sequenced was liver tumor tissue from sampling region 4. Subset in this sample: tumor region T4, right-lateral pole. The receptors were sampled from a middle-aged man with primary liver carcinoma and hepatitis B virus infection.

With respect to this clonotype: The junction does not match germline at one end; this may be a read error. The chain links TRBV6-5 to TRBJ1-6, with 12 bases identical to TRBD1. CDR3 length: 16 residues. CDR1 and CDR2 (germline): MNHEY, SVGAGI. DNA for the CDR3: TGTGACAGCAGGCCTTTCCGGGACAGGGGGCCCTTACCCCTCCACTTT. Its protein is CDSRPFRDRGPLPLHF.

The gene calls are TRBV6-5 and TRBJ2-3, with D perhaps matching TRBD1 (6 bases). The J call may be wrong; the DNA end is better matched by TRBJ1-5. Germline CDR1 MNHEY, CDR2 SVGAGI. The CDR3 contains 14 residues. CDR3 DNA sequence: TGTGCCAGCTCGGGTCTAGCGGGGGCTTTCGCGCAGCATTTT. This translates into CASSGLAGAFAQHF.

Many counts were recorded for this clonotype. The chain recombines TRBV28 with TRBJ2-5, with D hard to call. The CDR3 has 11 residues. Trimming cost V 6 bases and J 2 bases, with 4 bases left between them. Germline assignment: CDR1 MDHEN and CDR2 SYDVKM. CDR3 DNA: TGTGCCAGCAGAGGTCAAGAGACCCAGTACTTC. Translated: CASRGQETQYF.

J is TRBJ2-7 and V is TRBV12-3 or TRBV12-4; D not certain. Trimming shortened V by 7 bases and J by 1 base, and 14 bases separated the two germline ends. This CDR3 comprises 14 residues. CDR3 DNA: TGTGCCAGCAACATGGACCCGAGTTCCTACGAGCAGTACTTC. This encodes CASNMDPSSYEQYF.

As concerns this clonotype: The junction does not match germline at one end; this may be a read error. The chain has TRBV20-1 and TRBJ1-5; either TRBD1 or TRBD2 may fit D (6 bases each). The J call is doubtful: the DNA matches TRBJ2-3 better. CDR1 and CDR2 from the germline V gene are DFQATT and SNEGSKA (reference sequence). The CDR3 is made up of 14 amino acids. This chain's CDR3 is CCAVKGGDSQPQYF. In nucleotides, the CDR3 is TGCTGTGCAGTCAAGGGGGGAGACTCTCAGCCCCAGTATTTT.

This clonotype was found a few times. A read error is possible here, since a much larger clone lies one base away. CDR3 sequence (DNA): TGTGCCAGCAGTGCCACCTATTTCCGGACTGAAACTTTCTTT. It translates to CASSATYFRTETFF. This chain uses TRBV6-1 with TRBJ1-1; no definite D call. CDR1 is MNHNS, CDR2 SASEGT, per germline. The CDR3 sequence is 14 residues long.

This clonotype showed up many times. The chain joins TRBV10-3 to TRBJ1-3; tentative D call: TRBD1 (5 bases). Trimming left V 5 bases short and J 0 bases short, with 14 bases between. The germline V gene encodes CDR1 ENHRY and CDR2 SYGVKD. The CDR3 extends over 16 amino acids. CDR3 sequence (DNA): TGTGCCATCAGTCCGGCCGGACACAACTCTGGAAACACCATATATTTT. As protein: CAISPAGHNSGNTIYF.